These 27 T cell receptor beta chains were sequenced from one sample in a study of T cell responses to AZD1222 COVID-19 vaccine. Profiling relied on immunoSEQ multiplex PCR, and the TCRdb table lists in-frame clones only, not all of them. This sample has approximately 100,000 clones, with around 90% found just once. The starting material was peripheral blood, obtained on day 0 of AZD1222 vaccination. These receptors originate from an adult in good health.

The count of this clone is one. This chain links TRBV2 with TRBJ2-2; 8 bases fit TRBD2. The ends lost 6 bases at V and 3 bases at J; junction bases unmatched: 12. In germline, CDR1 is SNHLY, CDR2 FYNNEI. The CDR3 sequence is 17 residues long. The CDR3 nucleotides read TGTGCCAGCAGAGGCGTCGGGGGGGCCTGGGACACCGGGGAGCTGTTTTTT. Its translation: CASRGVGGAWDTGELFF.

This chain connects TRBV5-5 to TRBJ1-3; weak D call: TRBD1 (6 bases). Trimming pared 2 bases from V and 0 bases from J, leaving 12 bases between. CDR3 length: 16 amino acids. Per germline, CDR1 SGHKS and CDR2 YYEKEE (reference sequence). The CDR3 DNA is TGTGCCAGCAGCTTTCGGTTAGGGGGCTCTGGAAACACCATATATTTT. Its translation is CASSFRLGGSGNTIYF.

The J gene is TRBJ2-5, the V gene TRBV19, with 9 bases aligning to TRBD2. V shed 6 bases, J shed 4 bases, and the junction held 6 bases outside the gene matches. The germline V gene has CDR1 LNHDA and CDR2 SQIVND (reference sequence). This CDR3 has 14 amino acids. CDR3 bases: TGTGCCAGTAGCGGCGGGGGGGCAGGAGAGACCCAGTACTTC. It codes for CASSGGGAGETQYF.

The gene calls are TRBV24-1 and TRBJ1-2; tentative D call: TRBD1 (5 bases). The CDR3 loop spans 14 amino acids. Germline V gives CDR1 KGHDR, CDR2 SFDVKD. V was pared by 3 bases and J by 2 bases, with 9 bases between. The CDR3 DNA is TGTGCCACCAGTGATCAGACAGCAAACTATGGCTACACCTTC. As protein: CATSDQTANYGYTF.

The chain is built from TRBV5-5 and TRBJ2-5, with D perhaps TRBD1 (6 bases). CDR1 SGHKS and CDR2 YYEKEE come from the germline V gene (reference sequence). The CDR3 has 14 amino acids. V lost 3 bases to trimming and J lost 2 bases, with 11 bases between them. CDR3 loop: CASSSVGGQETQYF. CDR3 nucleotide sequence: TGTGCCAGCAGCTCGGTAGGGGGACAAGAGACCCAGTACTTC.

V gene TRBV19 combines with J gene TRBJ1-6; 10 nucleotides align to TRBD1. Germline loops: CDR1 LNHDA, CDR2 SQIVND (reference sequence). The CDR3 runs 21 residues. V was clipped by 5 bases and J by 0 bases; unmatched bases: 16. This CDR3 reads CASSAKVTGQGSISYNSPLHF. The CDR3 nucleotides are TGTGCCAGTAGTGCAAAGGTGACGGGACAGGGGTCAATCTCCTATAATTCACCCCTCCACTTT.

The CDR3 protein is CAWDDGNDQPQHF. For the CDR3, the DNA is TGTGCCTGGGACGACGGTAACGATCAGCCCCAGCATTTT. The chain couples TRBV30 to TRBJ1-5; no reliable D call. Germline V gene lookup returns CDR1 GTSNPN and CDR2 SVGIG (reference sequence). V lost 5 bases and J 5 bases, leaving 13 bases between the germline ends. The CDR3 consists of 13 residues.

This rearrangement joins TRBV3-1 (or the pseudogene TRBV3-2) to TRBJ2-1; D is uncertain. CDR3 length: 12 residues. Deletions cut 2 bases from V and 10 bases from J, with 9 bases between. Germline V gene sequence: CDR1 LGHDT, CDR2 YNNKEL (reference sequence). The CDR3 DNA sequence: TGTGCCAGCAGCCAACGATCCCGGGAGCAGTTCTTC. Translation gives CASSQRSREQFF.

This chain links TRBV12-5 with TRBJ2-1; 9 bases match TRBD1. This CDR3 contains 15 residues. Germline V CDR1 and CDR2: LGHNT, FRNRAP. Trimming at V came to 7 bases and at J to 2 bases, leaving 6 bases not matched to a gene. The CDR3 DNA sequence: TGTGCTAGTGCCTCGGGACAGGGAGCCTACAATGAGCAGTTCTTC. It codes for CASASGQGAYNEQFF.

This clone was seen a single time. The rearrangement joins TRBV6-5 to TRBJ2-6, with a tentative D call TRBD2 (6 bases). The CDR3 extends over 15 amino acids. With 7 bases removed from V and 0 bases from J, the gap between germline ends came to 10 bases. The germline V gene has CDR1 MNHEY and CDR2 SVGAGI. The DNA of the CDR3 is TGTGCCAGCATGGGAGGAGACTCTGGGGCCAACGTCCTGACTTTC. Its translation: CASMGGDSGANVLTF.

The V gene is TRBV19, the J gene TRBJ1-6; D is uncertain. The CDR3 sequence is 16 residues long. Germline CDR1 is LNHDA and CDR2 is SQIVND (reference sequence). V was trimmed by 9 bases and J by 7 bases, leaving 22 bases between them. CDR3 protein: CARRHSLLRPNSPLHF. CDR3 in DNA: TGTGCCAGACGGCATTCCCTACTTCGGCCCAATTCACCCCTCCACTTT.

The chain has TRBV25-1 and TRBJ1-2; maybe TRBD1 (5 bases). In germline, CDR1 is MGHDK, CDR2 SYGVNS. The CDR3 is 13 residues long. Trimming removed 5 bases at V and 2 bases at J, with 9 bases between. The chain's CDR3 is CASSRDLNYGYTF. The CDR3 nucleotides read TGTGCCAGCAGTAGGGACTTGAACTATGGCTACACCTTC.

The rearrangement links TRBV7-3 to TRBJ2-2, with D possibly TRBD1 on 6 matching bases. This CDR3 is 14 amino acids long. Germline loops: CDR1 SGHTA, CDR2 FQGTGA. V was pared by 5 bases and J by 0 bases, with 7 bases between. CDR3 protein: CASSTGSNTGELFF. In nucleotides, the CDR3 is TGTGCCAGCAGCACAGGGTCGAACACCGGGGAGCTGTTTTTT.

The table lists this clone with a count of one. The chain is built from TRBV5-4 and TRBJ2-5; the match to TRBD2 covers 8 bases. J gave up 3 bases and V 7 bases, and 11 bases lay outside the gene matches. The CDR3 has 15 amino acids. CDR1 is SGHNT and CDR2 is YYREEE in the germline V gene (reference sequence). For the CDR3, the DNA is TGTGCCAGCTCCCCCGGGGGGGCGTCGGAAGAGACCCAGTACTTC. This translates into CASSPGGASEETQYF. Looking up the rest from reference TRBV5-4 and TRBJ2-5 gives the full variable domain: ETGVTQSPTHLIKTRGQQVTLRCSSQSGHNTVSWYQQALGQGPQFIFQYYREEENGRGNFPPRFSGLQFPNYSSELNVNALELDDSALYLCASSPGGASEETQYFGPGTRLLVL.

This rearrangement joins TRBV29-1 to TRBJ2-2, with D perhaps assigned TRBD1 or TRBD2 (5 bases each). The length of the CDR3 is 15 residues. V was clipped by 6 bases and J by 5 bases, with 19 bases between them. Germline V CDR1 and CDR2: SQVTM, ANQGSEA. The CDR3 protein is CSVLWGRSGTGELFF. CDR3 sequence (DNA): TGCAGCGTCCTTTGGGGGAGATCGGGGACCGGGGAGCTGTTTTTT.

This clone was seen once. The rearrangement joins TRBV7-2 to TRBJ1-2; D gene unclear. Trimming left V 3 bases short and J 8 bases short, with 13 bases between. Looked up from germline, CDR1 is SGHTA and CDR2 is FQGNSA. The CDR3 has 13 residues. The CDR3 coding sequence is TGTGCCAGCAGCTTGTCCCGGACCGGGGGCTACACCTTC. Translation gives CASSLSRTGGYTF. The complete variable domain, with remaining parts taken from reference TRBV7-2 and TRBJ1-2, reads GAGVSQSPSNKVTEKGKDVELRCDPISGHTALYWYRQSLGQGLEFLIYFQGNSAPDKSGLPSDRFSAERTGGSVSTLTIQRTQQEDSAVYLCASSLSRTGGYTFGSGTRLTVV.

V usage is TRBV27 and J usage is TRBJ2-2; 7 bases map to TRBD1. Germline values: CDR1 MNHEY, CDR2 SMNVEV (reference sequence). The trim removed 6 bases at V and 5 bases at J, leaving 9 bases unmatched. This CDR3 region has 15 residues. CDR3 residues: CASRHPGQTTGELFF. The CDR3 nucleotides read TGTGCCAGCAGACATCCGGGACAGACTACCGGGGAGCTGTTTTTT.

This rearrangement joins TRBV11-2 to TRBJ2-7; no firm D call. CDR1 SGHAT and CDR2 FQNNGV come from the germline V gene. Deletions cut 1 base from V and 5 bases from J, with 9 bases between. The CDR3 totals 13 residues. The CDR3 reads CASSLVVVHEQYF. The CDR3 DNA reads TGTGCCAGCAGCTTAGTTGTCGTCCACGAGCAGTACTTC.

The chain has TRBV11-3 and TRBJ1-5, with D possibly being TRBD1 (5 bases). CDR3 size: 12 residues. V was trimmed by 10 bases and J by 5 bases, leaving 12 bases between them. In germline, CDR1 is SGHNT, CDR2 YENEEA. DNA for the CDR3: TGTGCCAACCTCCGGGGCCATCAGCCCCAGCATTTT. This translates into CANLRGHQPQHF. Variable domain in full (rest from reference TRBV11-3 and TRBJ1-5): EAGVVQSPRYKIIEKKQPVAFWCNPISGHNTLYWYLQNLGQGPELLIRYENEEAVDDSQLPKDRFSAERLKGVDSTLKIQPAELGDSAVYLCANLRGHQPQHFGDGTRLSIL.

This clone appeared a few times. The rearrangement uses TRBV7-2 and TRBJ1-4; 8 bases match TRBD1. Germline lookup yields CDR1 SGHTA and CDR2 FQGNSA. V lost 5 bases to trimming and J lost 11 bases; unmatched junction nucleotides: 7. The CDR3 spans 13 residues. The CDR3 reads CASSNRQGLKLFF. In nucleotides, the CDR3 is TGTGCCAGCAGCAATCGACAGGGGTTGAAACTGTTTTTT.

This sequence joins TRBV19 and TRBJ2-7; tentative D call: TRBD1 (6 bases). The CDR3 is made up of 18 amino acids. The V gene lost 7 bases and the J gene lost 0 bases, with 25 bases spanning the gap. CDR1 LNHDA and CDR2 SQIVND come from the germline V gene (reference sequence). The CDR3 is CASTTIWTENPSSYEQYF. CDR3 bases: TGTGCCAGTACCACCATCTGGACAGAAAACCCTAGCTCCTACGAGCAGTACTTC.

The CDR3 nucleotides read TGTGCCAGCAGCACCTATACCGCGCCGGGCGAGCAGTACTTC. Amino acids: CASSTYTAPGEQYF. The chain couples TRBV7-2 to TRBJ2-7; D gene ambiguous. From germline, CDR1 is SGHTA and CDR2 FQGNSA. The CDR3 covers 14 residues. Trimming shortened V by 5 bases and J by 6 bases, and 17 bases separated the two germline ends.

This sequence joins TRBV29-1 and TRBJ1-4; D possibly corresponds to TRBD1 (6 bases). The germline CDR1 and CDR2 sequences are SQVTM and ANQGSEA. Trimming removed 6 bases from V and 5 bases from J, with 13 bases in between. The CDR3 has 13 amino acids. CDR3: CSVPGQGNEKLFF. CDR3 in DNA: TGCAGCGTGCCGGGACAAGGAAATGAAAAACTGTTTTTT.

This clone has a handful of counts. The chain joins TRBV7-2 to TRBJ2-1; either TRBD1 or TRBD2 may fit D (5 bases each). CDR3 length equals 16 residues. Trimming left V 4 bases short and J 0 bases short, with 13 bases between. The germline CDR1 and CDR2 sequences are SGHTA and FQGNSA. CDR3 bases: TGTGCCAGCAGCTCTGGTGGTGGGACCTCCTACAATGAGCAGTTCTTC. This translates into CASSSGGGTSYNEQFF. The full variable domain, in which reference TRBV7-2 and TRBJ2-1 provide the parts outside the CDR3, is GAGVSQSPSNKVTEKGKDVELRCDPISGHTALYWYRQSLGQGLEFLIYFQGNSAPDKSGLPSDRFSAERTGGSVSTLTIQRTQQEDSAVYLCASSSGGGTSYNEQFFGPGTRLTVL.

V usage is TRBV6-2 or TRBV6-3 and J usage is TRBJ2-3, with TRBD2 identical over 7 bases. Germline CDR1 MNHEY, CDR2 SVGEGT. The CDR3 loop spans 18 amino acids. Trimming at V came to 5 bases and at J to 3 bases, leaving 17 bases not matched to a gene. CDR3 region: CASSPTGLAGPGTDTQYF. CDR3 DNA: TGTGCCAGCAGTCCCACCGGCTTAGCGGGCCCGGGTACAGATACGCAGTATTTT.

In its sample, this clone was seen a few times. The genes are TRBV25-1 and TRBJ1-2; TRBD1 agrees at 9 bases. This CDR3 has 15 amino acids. CDR1 is MGHDK, CDR2 SYGVNS, per germline. V was pared by 3 bases and J by 8 bases, with 10 bases of the junction left unmatched. The CDR3 reads CASSDGGGQGLGYTF. The CDR3 DNA is TGTGCCAGCAGTGATGGCGGGGGACAGGGTCTCGGCTACACCTTC.

The chain combines TRBV14 with TRBJ1-2; no clear D gene. The V end lost 4 bases, the J end lost 2 bases, and 8 bases lay between the germline ends. The length of the CDR3 is 13 residues. Per the germline V gene, CDR1 is SGHDN and CDR2 is FVKESK. Written as DNA, the CDR3 is TGTGCCAGCAGCCCCTCGAGGAACTATGGCTACACCTTC. It yields the protein CASSPSRNYGYTF.